The 31 T cell receptor beta chains below come from one sample, sequenced in a study of T cells in localized non-small cell lung cancer. The method was immunoSEQ multiplex PCR; TCRdb's version includes in-frame clones alone and lacks a portion of them. The data hold around 20,000 clones, with roughly nine tenths observed a single time. The source was peripheral blood, collected before any cancer treatment. These receptors all stem from a woman aged 35-75 years with stage I lung adenocarcinoma.

The genes are TRBV10-3 and TRBJ2-3, with no clear D. V was cut by 6 bases and J by 4 bases, with 11 bases left in between. Germline values: CDR1 ENHRY, CDR2 SYGVKD. This CDR3 region has 13 residues. The CDR3 is CAIRGWGADTQYF. The CDR3 nucleotides are TGTGCCATCAGGGGGTGGGGTGCAGATACGCAGTATTTT.

This clone was seen more than once but under ten times. The CDR3 sequence is CASSATGAHQPQHF. CDR3 bases: TGTGCCAGTAGCGCCACAGGGGCGCATCAGCCCCAGCATTTT. The rearrangement uses TRBV19 and TRBJ1-5, with 7 bases identical to TRBD1. CDR1 and CDR2 from the germline V gene are LNHDA and SQIVND (reference sequence). The CDR3 runs 14 residues. With V trimmed by 6 bases and J by 5 bases, 7 bases remained unmatched.

The gene calls are TRBV2 and TRBJ2-3; D not certain. Looked up from germline, CDR1 is SNHLY and CDR2 is FYNNEI. The CDR3 contains 15 residues. Trimming shortened V by 4 bases and J by 0 bases, and 11 bases separated the two germline ends. The DNA for the CDR3 is TGTGCCAGCAGTGCTAACCAAGGGAGCACAGATACGCAGTATTTT. This sequence encodes CASSANQGSTDTQYF.

The genes are TRBV15 and TRBJ1-2; D may be TRBD1 (5 bases). Trimming cost V 9 bases and J 4 bases, with 12 bases left between them. CDR3 length equals 12 residues. Per the germline V gene, CDR1 is LNHNV and CDR2 is YYDKDF (reference sequence). The CDR3 sequence is CATLGGIYGYTF. The CDR3, as DNA: TGTGCCACGTTGGGGGGGATCTATGGCTACACCTTC. Using reference TRBV15 and TRBJ1-2 for the parts outside the CDR3, the full variable domain is DAMVIQNPRYQVTQFGKPVTLSCSQTLNHNVMYWYQQKSSQAPKLLFHYYDKDFNNEADTPDNFQSRRPNTSFCFLDIRSPGLGDTAMYLCATLGGIYGYTFGSGTRLTVV.

This rearrangement joins TRBV9 to TRBJ2-7; 8 positions agree with TRBD2. CDR1 and CDR2 from the germline V gene are SGDLS and YYNGEE. The CDR3 extends over 14 amino acids. J gave up 6 bases and V 3 bases, and 8 bases lay outside the gene matches. The CDR3: CASSDRTSQGEQYF. The CDR3, as DNA: TGTGCCAGCAGCGACAGGACTAGCCAAGGCGAGCAGTACTTC. The full variable domain, completed using reference TRBV9 and TRBJ2-7, is DSGVTQTPKHLITATGQRVTLRCSPRSGDLSVYWYQQSLDQGLQFLIQYYNGEERAKGNILERFSAQQFPDLHSELNLSSLELGDSALYFCASSDRTSQGEQYFGPGTRLTVT.

The chain has TRBV6-5 and TRBJ2-3; 7 nucleotides match TRBD2. The ends lost 6 bases at V and 5 bases at J; junction bases unmatched: 11. The CDR3 is 15 amino acids. Germline V gene sequence: CDR1 MNHEY, CDR2 SVGAGI. The CDR3 here is CASRFWTGGRDTQYF. The CDR3, as DNA: TGTGCCAGCAGGTTCTGGACGGGAGGAAGAGATACGCAGTATTTT.

The rearrangement uses TRBV4-2 and TRBJ1-3, with 7 nucleotides matching TRBD1. The ends lost 2 bases at V and 2 bases at J; junction bases unmatched: 6. CDR3 length: 16 residues. Germline V lookup: CDR1 LGHNA, CDR2 YNFKEQ. The CDR3 region is CASSQTGDEAGNTIYF. The CDR3 DNA follows: TGTGCCAGCAGCCAAACAGGGGATGAGGCTGGAAACACCATATATTTT.

The chain recombines TRBV29-1 with TRBJ1-2; 10 nucleotides line up with TRBD1. J lost 2 bases, V lost 0 bases, and 15 bases had no gene match. The CDR3 consists of 19 residues. Germline assignment: CDR1 SQVTM and CDR2 ANQGSEA. CDR3 sequence: CSVEESWRTGGSPNYGYTF. The CDR3 nucleotides are TGCAGCGTTGAAGAGAGTTGGAGGACAGGGGGTTCGCCGAACTATGGCTACACCTTC.

CDR3 nucleotide sequence: TGTGCCAGCAGTTTTGGGGCGGAGGGGTATGGCTACACCTTC. This codes for CASSFGAEGYGYTF. The rearrangement links TRBV6-5 to TRBJ1-2, with a weak D call TRBD1 (5 bases). This CDR3 contains 14 residues. V dropped 4 bases and J dropped 5 bases, with 14 bases sitting between them. Germline CDR1 reads MNHEY; CDR2 reads SVGAGI.

The chain combines TRBV4-2 with TRBJ1-1; D not resolved. The CDR3 contains 15 residues. The ends were cut back, 2 bases at V and 6 bases at J, with 16 bases in the middle. CDR1 is LGHNA, CDR2 YNFKEQ, per germline. The CDR3 nucleotides read TGTGCCAGCAGCCAAAATTCAGAGTCGAGCTCTGAAGCTTTCTTT. Its translation is CASSQNSESSSEAFF.

The J gene is TRBJ2-1, the V gene TRBV7-3, with 9 bases aligning to TRBD2. This CDR3 spans 16 amino acids. Germline-derived CDR1 and CDR2 are SGHTA and FQGTGA. The V segment lost 1 base and the J segment 6 bases; nucleotides outside the gene matches: 7. Here the CDR3 reads CASSLIVSGGPNEQFF. The DNA of the CDR3 is TGTGCCAGCAGCTTAATAGTCAGCGGGGGGCCCAATGAGCAGTTCTTC. Full variable domain (missing parts from reference TRBV7-3 and TRBJ2-1): GAGVSQTPSNKVTEKGKYVELRCDPISGHTALYWYRQSLGQGPEFLIYFQGTGAADDSGLPNDRFFAVRPEGSVSTLKIQRTERGDSAVYLCASSLIVSGGPNEQFFGPGTRLTVL.

The V and J genes are TRBV5-1 and TRBJ2-3, with D unclear. Germline loops: CDR1 SGHRS, CDR2 YFSETQ. V was pared by 4 bases and J by 2 bases, with 14 bases between. The length of the CDR3 is 15 residues. The CDR3 sequence: CASSPLEADTDTQYF. CDR3 nucleotide sequence: TGCGCCAGCAGCCCGCTAGAGGCGGACACAGATACGCAGTATTTT.

The chain couples TRBV4-1 to TRBJ1-2, with a tentative D call TRBD1 (6 bases). The CDR3 is made up of 15 amino acids. The V end lost 4 bases, the J end lost 1 base, and 13 bases lay between the germline ends. Germline CDR1 reads MGHRA; CDR2 reads YSYEKL. The DNA for the CDR3 is TGCGCCAGCAGCCTTCAAGGGGGGCTTAACTATGGCTACACCTTC. Encoded protein: CASSLQGGLNYGYTF.

The chain combines TRBV7-3 with TRBJ1-6; no definite D call. This CDR3 contains 13 residues. The V gene's germline CDR1 is SGHTA and CDR2 FQGTGA. V lost 6 bases, J lost 7 bases, and 10 bases lay in between. The CDR3 here is CASSLAQNSPLHF. CDR3 coding DNA: TGTGCCAGCAGTTTGGCCCAAAATTCACCCCTCCACTTT.

The gene calls are TRBV11-2 and TRBJ2-7; D gene ambiguous. Germline V lookup: CDR1 SGHAT, CDR2 FQNNGV. The CDR3 spans 14 residues. The ends were cut back, 0 bases at V and 12 bases at J, with 18 bases in the middle. In DNA, the CDR3 is TGTGCCAGCAGCTTAGATCTAATTAACCCCGGACCGTACTTC. It specifies CASSLDLINPGPYF.

This chain links TRBV11-2 with TRBJ2-5, with D possibly TRBD1 on 6 matching bases. The CDR3 spans 14 residues. The germline V gene encodes CDR1 SGHAT and CDR2 FQNNGV. The V gene lost 5 bases and the J gene lost 1 base, with 11 bases spanning the gap. CDR3 sequence (DNA): TGTGCCAGCAGCCCGCTGACAGGCCAAGAGACCCAGTACTTC. Translation: CASSPLTGQETQYF.

The chain couples TRBV29-1 to TRBJ2-5; tentatively, D is TRBD2 (5 bases). This CDR3 is 12 amino acids long. V lost 3 bases and J 2 bases, leaving 7 bases between the germline ends. Looked up from germline, CDR1 is SQVTM and CDR2 is ANQGSEA. CDR3 sequence reads: CSVERAQETQYF. CDR3 nucleotides: TGCAGCGTTGAGAGGGCACAAGAGACCCAGTACTTC.

CDR3 protein: CASSIWGQVYQPQHF. The CDR3 DNA reads TGTGCCAGTAGTATATGGGGACAGGTTTATCAGCCCCAGCATTTT. This chain connects TRBV19 to TRBJ1-5, with TRBD1 matching 8 bases. V shed 2 bases and J 5 bases; nucleotides not matched to a gene: 5. Germline assignment: CDR1 LNHDA and CDR2 SQIVND (reference sequence). This CDR3 comprises 15 residues. Combining the CDR3 with reference TRBV19 and TRBJ1-5 gives the whole variable domain DGGITQSPKYLFRKEGQNVTLSCEQNLNHDAMYWYRQDPGQGLRLIYYSQIVNDFQKGDIAEGYSVSREKKESFPLTVTSAQKNPTAFYLCASSIWGQVYQPQHFGDGTRLSIL.

The chain employs TRBV19 and TRBJ2-1; no firm D call. The CDR3 runs to 11 residues. Per germline, CDR1 LNHDA and CDR2 SQIVND (reference sequence). V was cut by 5 bases and J by 10 bases, with 9 bases left in between. The CDR3 here is CASSPQGEQFF. The CDR3 nucleotides read TGTGCCAGTAGTCCCCAAGGGGAGCAGTTCTTC. Combining the CDR3 with reference TRBV19 and TRBJ2-1 gives the whole variable domain DGGITQSPKYLFRKEGQNVTLSCEQNLNHDAMYWYRQDPGQGLRLIYYSQIVNDFQKGDIAEGYSVSREKKESFPLTVTSAQKNPTAFYLCASSPQGEQFFGPGTRLTVL.

V is TRBV5-1 and J is TRBJ2-3; no definite D call. V gave up 5 bases and J gave up 3 bases, with 10 bases separating them. Germline V gene data show CDR1 as SGHRS and CDR2 as YFSETQ. The CDR3 length is 13 residues. The DNA of the CDR3 is TGCGCCAGCAGACAATCAGCGACAGATACGCAGTATTTT. Protein product: CASRQSATDTQYF.

This rearrangement joins TRBV10-1 to TRBJ2-2; D might be TRBD1 (6 bases). Germline CDR1 and CDR2: WNHNN and SYGVQD (reference sequence). The V end lost 6 bases, the J end lost 5 bases, and 10 bases lay between the germline ends. This CDR3 is 13 amino acids long. Here the CDR3 reads CASRDSRTGELFF. The CDR3 coding sequence is TGCGCCAGCAGGGACAGTCGGACCGGGGAGCTGTTTTTT.

V and J are TRBV11-2 and TRBJ2-5; a possible D gene is TRBD2 (5 bases). The CDR3 runs 16 residues. CDR1 SGHAT and CDR2 FQNNGV come from the germline V gene. The V end lost 5 bases, the J end lost 0 bases, and 16 bases lay between the germline ends. The CDR3 DNA reads as TGTGCCAGCAGCCCCGGGTGGAGAGCGGACCAAGAGACCCAGTACTTC. This translates into CASSPGWRADQETQYF. Supplemented by reference TRBV11-2 and TRBJ2-5, the full variable domain reads EAGVAQSPRYKIIEKRQSVAFWCNPISGHATLYWYQQILGQGPKLLIQFQNNGVVDDSQLPKDRFSAERLKGVDSTLKIQPAKLEDSAVYLCASSPGWRADQETQYFGPGTRLLVL.

V usage is TRBV11-3 and J usage is TRBJ2-7; 7 bases fit TRBD1. The junction had 10 bases not matched to a gene; V was cut back by 5 bases and J by 6 bases. CDR1 and CDR2 from the germline V gene are SGHNT and YENEEA. This CDR3 has 14 amino acids. The CDR3 region is CASSLIGGFVEQYF. CDR3 nucleotide sequence: TGTGCCAGCAGCCTCATAGGGGGCTTCGTCGAGCAGTACTTC.

The chain employs TRBV5-8 and TRBJ2-6, with D possibly being TRBD2 (6 bases). This CDR3 spans 16 amino acids. The germline CDR1 and CDR2 sequences are SGHTS and YDEGEE. V lost 5 bases, J lost 0 bases, and 12 bases lay in between. The CDR3 DNA reads as TGTGCCAGCAGTTCCCTGGGGGGCTCTGGGGCCAACGTCCTGACTTTC. This translates into CASSSLGGSGANVLTF.

This sequence joins TRBV5-6 and TRBJ2-5; TRBD2 is a possible D gene (5 bases). Germline V gene sequence: CDR1 SGHDT, CDR2 YYEEEE. The CDR3 has 14 amino acids. V lost 4 bases and J lost 1, with 11 bases in between. CDR3 in DNA: TGTGCCAGCAGCCCGGAGGCCCCCCAAGAGACCCAGTACTTC. It specifies CASSPEAPQETQYF. Complete variable domain (other parts from reference TRBV5-6 and TRBJ2-5): DAGVTQSPTHLIKTRGQQVTLRCSPKSGHDTVSWYQQALGQGPQFIFQYYEEEERQRGNFPDRFSGHQFPNYSSELNVNALLLGDSALYLCASSPEAPQETQYFGPGTRLLVL.

This chain connects TRBV14 to TRBJ1-1; D is uncertain. Trimming cost V 6 bases and J 1 base, with 9 bases left between them. Germline V lookup: CDR1 SGHDN, CDR2 FVKESK. The CDR3 sequence is 13 residues long. CDR3 DNA sequence: TGTGCCAGCAGGCGTACCCAGAACACTGAAGCTTTCTTT. Protein product: CASRRTQNTEAFF.

In its sample, this clone was seen once. V is TRBV28 and J is TRBJ1-5; 7 positions agree with TRBD1. Germline V gene lookup returns CDR1 MDHEN and CDR2 SYDVKM. The V segment lost 5 bases and the J segment 4 bases; nucleotides outside the gene matches: 26. The CDR3 length is 21 residues. The CDR3 region is CASSLPAEHPDRIIRNQPQHF. In nucleotides, the CDR3 is TGTGCCAGCAGTCTTCCCGCCGAACACCCGGACAGGATTATTCGTAATCAGCCCCAGCATTTT.

This chain uses TRBV5-5 with TRBJ2-7, with 8 bases aligning to TRBD1. The CDR3 covers 15 residues. CDR1 SGHKS and CDR2 YYEKEE come from the germline V gene (reference sequence). The ends lost 3 bases at V and 0 bases at J; junction bases unmatched: 5. CDR3 residues: CASSYRQGSSYEQYF. CDR3 DNA sequence: TGTGCCAGCAGCTATCGACAGGGGAGCTCCTACGAGCAGTACTTC.

The chain has TRBV25-1 and TRBJ2-5; tentatively, D is TRBD2 (5 bases). V lost 4 bases and J lost 5, with 20 bases in between. Germline loops: CDR1 MGHDK, CDR2 SYGVNS. There are 16 residues in the CDR3. Here the CDR3 reads CASSGLIGGSFETQYF. The CDR3 bases are TGTGCCAGCAGTGGACTCATTGGTGGGAGTTTTGAGACCCAGTACTTC.

The chain is built from TRBV27 and TRBJ1-1; no definite D call. The ends were cut back, 2 bases at V and 1 base at J, with 11 bases in the middle. This CDR3 comprises 15 residues. Per the germline V gene, CDR1 is MNHEY and CDR2 is SMNVEV (reference sequence). The CDR3 coding sequence is TGTGCCAGCAGTTTAGAATGGCAGGCGAACACTGAAGCTTTCTTT. Its protein is CASSLEWQANTEAFF.

The chain links TRBV2 to TRBJ2-5, with D hard to call. The germline V gene encodes CDR1 SNHLY and CDR2 FYNNEI. Trimming pared 2 bases from V and 2 bases from J, leaving 6 bases between. The CDR3 sequence is 13 residues long. The CDR3 DNA reads as TGTGCCAGCAGTGAATACAGTCAAGAGACCCAGTACTTC. Translating it yields CASSEYSQETQYF.